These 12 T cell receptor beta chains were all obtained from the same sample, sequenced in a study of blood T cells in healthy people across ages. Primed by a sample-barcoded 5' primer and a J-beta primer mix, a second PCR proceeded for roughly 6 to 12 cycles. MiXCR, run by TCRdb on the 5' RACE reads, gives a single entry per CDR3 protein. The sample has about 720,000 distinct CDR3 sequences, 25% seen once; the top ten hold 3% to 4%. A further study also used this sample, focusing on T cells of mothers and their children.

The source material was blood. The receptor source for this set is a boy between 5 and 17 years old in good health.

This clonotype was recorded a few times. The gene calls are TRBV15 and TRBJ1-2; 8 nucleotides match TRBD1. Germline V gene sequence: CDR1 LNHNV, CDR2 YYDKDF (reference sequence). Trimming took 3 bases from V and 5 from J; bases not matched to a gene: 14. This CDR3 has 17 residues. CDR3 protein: CATSSASRDRILYGYTF. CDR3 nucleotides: TGTGCCACCAGCAGCGCAAGTCGGGACAGGATTTTGTATGGCTACACCTTC.

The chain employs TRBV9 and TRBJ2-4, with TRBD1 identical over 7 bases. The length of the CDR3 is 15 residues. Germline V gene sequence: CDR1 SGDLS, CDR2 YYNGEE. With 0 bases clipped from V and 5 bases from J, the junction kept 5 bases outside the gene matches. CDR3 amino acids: CASSVGLQGENIQYF. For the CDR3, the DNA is TGTGCCAGCAGCGTAGGTCTCCAGGGGGAAAACATTCAGTACTTC.

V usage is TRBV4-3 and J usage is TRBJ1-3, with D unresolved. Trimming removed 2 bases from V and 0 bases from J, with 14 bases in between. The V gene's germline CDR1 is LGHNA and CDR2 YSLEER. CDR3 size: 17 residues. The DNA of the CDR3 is TGCGCCAGCAGCCAAACCAAAATCGGGAGCTCTGGAAACACCATATATTTT. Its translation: CASSQTKIGSSGNTIYF.

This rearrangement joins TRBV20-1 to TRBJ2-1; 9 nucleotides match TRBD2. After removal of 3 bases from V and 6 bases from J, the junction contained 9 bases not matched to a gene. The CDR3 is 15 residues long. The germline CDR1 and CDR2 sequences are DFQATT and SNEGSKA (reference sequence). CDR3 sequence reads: CSARALAGRSNEQFF. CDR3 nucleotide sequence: TGCAGTGCTAGGGCCCTAGCGGGACGGAGCAATGAGCAGTTCTTC.

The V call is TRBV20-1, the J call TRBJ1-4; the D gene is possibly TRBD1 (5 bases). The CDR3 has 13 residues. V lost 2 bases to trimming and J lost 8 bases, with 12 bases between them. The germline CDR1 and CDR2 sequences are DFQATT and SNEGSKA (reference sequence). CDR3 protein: CSARRDSKEKLFF. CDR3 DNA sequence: TGCAGTGCTAGACGAGACAGCAAGGAAAAACTGTTTTTT.

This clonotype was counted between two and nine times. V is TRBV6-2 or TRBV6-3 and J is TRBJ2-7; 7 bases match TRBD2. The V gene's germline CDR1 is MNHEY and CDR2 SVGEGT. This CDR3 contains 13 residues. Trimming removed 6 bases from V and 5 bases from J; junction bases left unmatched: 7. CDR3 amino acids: CASRNAGTNEQYF. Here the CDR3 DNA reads TGTGCCAGCAGGAACGCCGGGACTAACGAGCAGTACTTC.

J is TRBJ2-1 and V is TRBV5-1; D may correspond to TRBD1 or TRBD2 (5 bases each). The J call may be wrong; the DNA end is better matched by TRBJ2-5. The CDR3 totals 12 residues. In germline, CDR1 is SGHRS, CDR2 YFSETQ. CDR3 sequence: CASSFRDETQYF. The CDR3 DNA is TGCGCCAGCAGCTTCAGGGACGAGACCCAGTACTTC.

Here the CDR3 reads CSVEKGRSQYF. The CDR3, as DNA: TGCAGCGTTGAAAAGGGTCGGTCCCAGTACTTC. The chain uses TRBV29-1 and TRBJ2-5, with D unclear. V was trimmed by 2 bases and J by 9 bases, leaving 10 bases between them. Germline lookup yields CDR1 SQVTM and CDR2 ANQGSEA. This CDR3 contains 11 residues.

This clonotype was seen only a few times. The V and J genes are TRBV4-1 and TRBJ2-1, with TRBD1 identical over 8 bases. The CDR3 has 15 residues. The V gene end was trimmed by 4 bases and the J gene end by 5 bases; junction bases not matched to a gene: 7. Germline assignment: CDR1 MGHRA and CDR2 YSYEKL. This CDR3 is CASSPGQGSDNEQFF. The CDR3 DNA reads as TGCGCCAGCAGCCCCGGACAGGGCTCGGACAATGAGCAGTTCTTC.

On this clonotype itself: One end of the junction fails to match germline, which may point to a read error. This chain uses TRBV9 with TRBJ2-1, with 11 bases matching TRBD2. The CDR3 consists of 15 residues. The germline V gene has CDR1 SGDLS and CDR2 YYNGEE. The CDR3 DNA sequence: TGTGCCAGCAGCGCCGGGACTAGCGGCTACAATGAGCGGTTCTTC. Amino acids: CASSAGTSGYNERFF. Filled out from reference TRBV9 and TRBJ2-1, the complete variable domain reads DSGVTQTPKHLITATGQRVTLRCSPRSGDLSVYWYQQSLDQGLQFLIQYYNGEERAKGNILERFSAQQFPDLHSELNLSSLELGDSALYFCASSAGTSGYNERFFGPGTRLTVL.

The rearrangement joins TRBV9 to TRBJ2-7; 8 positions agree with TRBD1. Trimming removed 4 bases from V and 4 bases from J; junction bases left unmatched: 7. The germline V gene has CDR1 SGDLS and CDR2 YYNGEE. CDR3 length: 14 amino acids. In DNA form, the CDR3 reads TGTGCCAGCAGCAGAGGACAGGGCCGATACGAGCAGTACTTC. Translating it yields CASSRGQGRYEQYF.

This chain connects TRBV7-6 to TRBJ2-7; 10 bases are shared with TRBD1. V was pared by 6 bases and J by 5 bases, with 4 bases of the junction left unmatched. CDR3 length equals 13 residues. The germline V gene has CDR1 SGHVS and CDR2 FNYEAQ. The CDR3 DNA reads TGTGCCAGCAGGGGGACAGGGGACAACGAGCAGTACTTC. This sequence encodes CASRGTGDNEQYF.